The sequence of this T cell receptor (beta chain) was determined in a study of cytomegalovirus exposure and HLA in healthy donors listed by TCRdb under 2017. Notes on the research overall: The 550 to 750 repertoires of the first cohort and the 95 to 150 validation repertoires were produced on the same platform, according to a later analysis. The study aimed to test whether signatures of past pathogen exposure could be identified by cataloging public T cell receptors. To predict cytomegalovirus infection status, the study combined high-throughput TCR immunosequencing, statistical association of individual TCRs with disease status, and machine learning. Besides the first cohort of more than 650 subjects, a separate validation cohort made up of 120 or so different subjects was used. General conclusions and limits of the study: Subsequent analysis determined that TCRs grouped into clusters in the first cohort also showed a tendency toward co-occurrence across the 90 to 150 validation repertoires, and approximately 94% of cluster scores exceeded 0. The authors suggested that the approach could potentially be generalized to other disease states and immunological phenotypes. While some public TCRs were present in many individuals, most TCR sequences turned up only very rarely across donors. The validation cohort had no HLA typing available for a later analysis, so co-occurrence within that cohort was assessed over all 110 or so repertoires. A few of the identified cytomegalovirus-associated TCR beta chains were confirmed in vitro to be specific for cytomegalovirus antigens. In both the original and validation cohorts, the classifier was reported to diagnose cytomegalovirus status with high specificity and sensitivity. A total of 150 to 200 TCR beta chains were listed by the study as associated with cytomegalovirus.

Library creation used the immunoSEQ multiplex PCR assay. The authors processed their data as follows. To diagnose cytomegalovirus status from the catalog of TCR beta chain sequences, a statistical classification framework was built. TCRdb took over this immuneACCESS table, retaining in-frame rearrangements with V and J assigned. Such tables are incomplete; in checked studies, under half of the missing clones stem from an unresolved V gene, and the remainder is unexplained. Clone size and the V and J calls come from that table; the DNA yielded D and trimming. The sample has hundreds of thousands of clones on record, approximately 87% of them singletons. The top ten clonotypes cover less than 7% of the sample. Comment on this clone: Which antigen it targets is not known. Base qualities are not provided; no much larger clone lies one nucleotide away.

Donors formed part of the validation cohort, which comprised approximately 130 subjects and was distinct from the first cohort of under 850 subjects. The germline V gene encodes CDR1 MGHRA and CDR2 YSYEKL. At the junction V is shortened by 0 bases and J by 4 bases; bases outside the gene matches: 6. The CDR3 spans 16 residues, from the cysteine through the phenylalanine. The CDR3 DNA has 48 bases and is translated from base 1. Sequencing used PBMCs. The chain is assembled from TRBV4-1 and TRBJ2-1; 7 bases in the middle match TRBD2. The TCR originated in a young woman in good health and CMV-seronegative. In nucleotide form, the sequence is TGCGCCAGCAGCCAAGATTGGGCTAGCGGTTACAATGAGCAGTTCTTC. It encodes CASSQDWASGYNEQFF.